The next 30 T cell receptor beta chains were all read from a single sample in a study of PD-1 blockade in mismatch repair-deficient tumors. Profiled with immunoSEQ multiplex PCR; TCRdb holds only in-frame clones, not every one. The sample consists of 120,000 or so clones, 70% to 90% of them appearing once. This material consisted of peripheral blood, taken 44 weeks after starting pembrolizumab. The source is an adult with mismatch repair-deficient cancer.

The chain couples TRBV19 to TRBJ2-1, with 8 bases lining up with TRBD2. The CDR3 is 15 residues long. The V gene end was trimmed by 4 bases and the J gene end by 6 bases; junction bases not matched to a gene: 8. CDR1 is LNHDA and CDR2 is SQIVND in the germline V gene (reference sequence). The CDR3 DNA is TGTGCCAGTAGTACGACGGGACTAGTGGTCAATGAGCAGTTCTTC. Amino acids: CASSTTGLVVNEQFF.

This clone came up once. This rearrangement joins TRBV6-4 to TRBJ2-7, with a weak D call TRBD1 (6 bases). The CDR3 has 14 amino acids. CDR1 is MRHNA and CDR2 is SNTAGT in the germline V gene. The V end was cut by 5 bases, the J end by 5 bases, with 16 bases between. The CDR3 sequence is CASSRPTGSHEQYF. As DNA, the CDR3 is TGTGCCAGCAGTCGACCTACAGGGTCCCACGAGCAGTACTTC.

This clone appeared once. J is TRBJ2-3 and V is TRBV29-1; possibly TRBD2 for D (5 bases). CDR3 length: 12 residues. The germline V and J ends were trimmed by 3 bases and 1 base, with 5 bases remaining between them. The germline CDR1 and CDR2 sequences are SQVTM and ANQGSEA. The CDR3 region is CSVEGGTDTQYF. As DNA, the CDR3 is TGCAGCGTTGAGGGAGGCACAGATACGCAGTATTTT.

A single count supports this clone. The J gene is TRBJ2-1, the V gene TRBV10-3, with D perhaps TRBD2 (5 bases). The CDR3 contains 14 residues. Per germline, CDR1 ENHRY and CDR2 SYGVKD. Trimming left V 2 bases short and J 5 bases short, with 10 bases between. CDR3 region: CAISEPRDNNEQFF. CDR3 sequence (DNA): TGTGCCATCAGTGAGCCCCGGGATAACAATGAGCAGTTCTTC.

The CDR3 sequence is CASSLVGSGVYNEQFF. The DNA for the CDR3 is TGCGCCAGCAGCTTGGTCGGTAGCGGGGTATACAATGAGCAGTTCTTC. This rearrangement joins TRBV5-1 to TRBJ2-1; 8 nucleotides line up with TRBD2. V dropped 0 bases and J dropped 4; count of bases not matched to a gene: 6. Looked up from germline, CDR1 is SGHRS and CDR2 is YFSETQ. There are 16 residues in the CDR3.

In this sample, this clone turned up a few times. The chain combines TRBV7-9 with TRBJ1-5; tentative D call: TRBD1 (5 bases). This CDR3 comprises 14 residues. The V gene's germline CDR1 is SEHNR and CDR2 FQNEAQ (reference sequence). Trimming took 6 bases from V and 2 from J, leaving 11 bases between them. In DNA, the CDR3 is TGTGCCAGCAGTCCTGTAGGGGGCAATCAGCCCCAGCATTTT. The encoded protein is CASSPVGGNQPQHF.

This clone was observed once. This rearrangement joins TRBV7-9 to TRBJ1-1, with no clear D. V was pared by 0 bases and J by 4 bases, with 18 bases between. CDR3 length equals 17 residues. Per the germline V gene, CDR1 is SEHNR and CDR2 is FQNEAQ (reference sequence). The CDR3 protein is CASSLAAGWEGSTEAFF. The CDR3 DNA follows: TGTGCCAGCAGCTTAGCAGCGGGGTGGGAAGGGAGCACTGAAGCTTTCTTT.

As to this clone: A read error may account for a junction end that differs from germline. The rearrangement links TRBV7-7 to TRBJ2-3; D possibly matches TRBD1 or TRBD2 (5 bases each). Germline CDR1 reads SSHAT; CDR2 reads FNYEAQ (reference sequence). The CDR3 totals 16 residues. CDR3 in amino acids: CASSLAPRVSTDTQYF. The CDR3 DNA reads TGTGCTAGCAGCTTAGCGCCCAGGGTGAGCACAGATACGCAGTATTTT.

The CDR3 coding sequence is TGTGCCAGCAGCCGTGGGACAGTAACGGCCTACGAGCAGTACTTC. Amino acid sequence: CASSRGTVTAYEQYF. This rearrangement joins TRBV11-2 to TRBJ2-7; 7 nucleotides align to TRBD1. Germline values: CDR1 SGHAT, CDR2 FQNNGV. The CDR3 loop spans 15 amino acids. With V trimmed by 5 bases and J by 2 bases, 9 bases remained unmatched.

V and J are TRBV7-9 and TRBJ1-4; D is possibly TRBD1 (5 bases). This CDR3 region has 16 residues. V shed 5 bases and J shed 2 bases, with 15 bases lying between them. Germline CDR1 is SEHNR and CDR2 is FQNEAQ (reference sequence). This CDR3 reads CASSRNGWGTNEKLFF. The CDR3 nucleotides are TGTGCCAGCAGCCGCAACGGGTGGGGGACTAATGAAAAACTGTTTTTT.

This clone was seen a handful of times. The chain is built from TRBV11-1 and TRBJ2-6; D could derive from TRBD1 or TRBD2 (5 bases each). The CDR3 runs 17 residues. Germline values: CDR1 SGHAT, CDR2 FQDESV (reference sequence). Deletions cut 5 bases from V and 2 bases from J, with 16 bases between. CDR3 region: CASSAGAGMTGANVLTF. DNA of the CDR3: TGTGCCAGCAGCGCCGGGGCAGGGATGACTGGGGCCAACGTCCTGACTTTC.

The rearrangement links TRBV7-8 to TRBJ2-7; 7 bases agree with TRBD1. The CDR3 is 18 residues long. Germline values: CDR1 SGHVS, CDR2 FQNEAQ. V was clipped by 0 bases and J by 6 bases; unmatched bases: 17. The CDR3 loop reads CASSLAGTGQARRSEQYF. CDR3 sequence (DNA): TGTGCCAGCAGCTTAGCGGGGACCGGACAGGCAAGGAGGTCCGAGCAGTACTTC.

V is TRBV28 and J is TRBJ1-1; TRBD1 matches 7 bases. Germline CDR1 MDHEN, CDR2 SYDVKM. V gave up 0 bases and J gave up 1 base; unmatched junction bases: 2. The CDR3 extends over 15 amino acids. The CDR3 DNA reads as TGTGCCAGCAGTTTATGGAGGGGGCGGAACACTGAAGCTTTCTTT. As protein: CASSLWRGRNTEAFF.

The chain is built from TRBV9 and TRBJ2-2; maybe TRBD2 (6 bases). This CDR3 is built from 14 residues. Germline assignment: CDR1 SGDLS and CDR2 YYNGEE. V lost 2 bases and J 7 bases, leaving 12 bases between the germline ends. CDR3 in amino acids: CASSVGLPGGELFF. DNA of the CDR3: TGTGCCAGCAGCGTGGGACTTCCGGGCGGGGAGCTGTTTTTT.

The rearrangement uses TRBV10-3 and TRBJ2-2, with 8 nucleotides matching TRBD1. Trimming removed 4 bases from V and 0 bases from J; junction bases left unmatched: 4. Germline V gene data show CDR1 as ENHRY and CDR2 as SYGVKD. The CDR3 loop spans 16 amino acids. The DNA of the CDR3 is TGTGCCATCAGTGTTGGACAGGGAACGAACACCGGGGAGCTGTTTTTT. This gives the protein CAISVGQGTNTGELFF.

This rearrangement joins TRBV7-8 to TRBJ2-7; the D gene could be TRBD1 or TRBD2 (6 bases each). The CDR3 runs to 15 residues. V was pared by 5 bases and J by 7 bases, with 21 bases between. Germline values: CDR1 SGHVS, CDR2 FQNEAQ. The CDR3 nucleotides are TGTGCCAGCAGCCCCCTTTCCGGGGGCGGAGGGGAGCAGTACTTC. This sequence encodes CASSPLSGGGGEQYF.

This chain connects TRBV6-1 to TRBJ1-3, with a possible D match to TRBD1 (5 bases). Between the trimmed V and J ends, which lost 2 bases and 4 bases, there was a span of 15 bases. The CDR3 covers 16 residues. Germline loops: CDR1 MNHNS, CDR2 SASEGT. CDR3 DNA: TGTGCCAGCAGTGAACTCTGGGGGACTGCAGGAAACACCATATATTTT. It codes for CASSELWGTAGNTIYF.

The rearrangement links TRBV7-2 to TRBJ2-7; 9 nucleotides agree with TRBD2. V lost 5 bases and J lost 2; bases outside the gene matches: 10. Germline V CDR1 and CDR2: SGHTA, FQGNSA. This CDR3 has 16 residues. The CDR3 loop reads CASSKRKTSGTYEQYF. The DNA of the CDR3 is TGTGCCAGCAGCAAAAGAAAGACTAGCGGAACCTACGAGCAGTACTTC.

This chain connects TRBV9 to TRBJ2-3, with 9 bases that match TRBD2. Germline V gene lookup returns CDR1 SGDLS and CDR2 YYNGEE. This CDR3 has 16 amino acids. After removal of 4 bases from V and 8 bases from J, the junction contained 14 bases not matched to a gene. The CDR3 nucleotides read TGTGCCAGCAGCACTAGTATAGCGGGAGAAGGAGGTACGCAGTATTTT. This gives the protein CASSTSIAGEGGTQYF.

Only a few counts were recorded for this clone. The V gene is TRBV2, the J gene TRBJ1-2; D might be TRBD1 (6 bases). The CDR3 is made up of 13 amino acids. Germline V CDR1 and CDR2: SNHLY, FYNNEI. V lost 5 bases, J lost 6 bases, and 13 bases lay in between. For the CDR3, the DNA is TGTGCCAGCAGTTACGGGACATTCGATGGCTACACCTTC. Its protein is CASSYGTFDGYTF. The whole variable domain, remainder taken from reference TRBV2 and TRBJ1-2, is EPEVTQTPSHQVTQMGQEVILRCVPISNHLYFYWYRQILGQKVEFLVSFYNNEISEKSEIFDDQFSVERPDGSNFTLKIRSTKLEDSAMYFCASSYGTFDGYTFGSGTRLTVV.

The chain joins TRBV10-2 to TRBJ2-2; D ambiguous. From germline, CDR1 is WSHSY and CDR2 SAAADI. V lost 6 bases and J lost 7, with 18 bases in between. The CDR3 loop spans 15 amino acids. CDR3 sequence reads: CASSLSPPGGGELFF. CDR3 in DNA: TGCGCCAGCAGCCTATCCCCCCCCGGCGGCGGGGAGCTGTTTTTT.

The genes are TRBV5-5 and TRBJ2-1, with 11 bases that match TRBD2. The J segment lost 5 bases and the V segment lost 0 bases, leaving 7 bases of the junction unmatched. The CDR3 totals 17 residues. Germline V gene lookup returns CDR1 SGHKS and CDR2 YYEKEE (reference sequence). The CDR3 loop reads CASSLEASGRQHNEQFF. The CDR3 DNA is TGTGCCAGCAGCTTGGAAGCTAGCGGGAGGCAACACAATGAGCAGTTCTTC.

The CDR3 protein is CASSLTGEVEKLFF. In DNA, the CDR3 is TGTGCCAGCAGCTTAACGGGGGAGGTGGAAAAACTGTTTTTT. The V call is TRBV7-9, the J call TRBJ1-4; possible D gene TRBD1, 5 bases. The CDR3 extends over 14 amino acids. The V end was cut by 2 bases, the J end by 8 bases, with 12 bases between. Germline loops: CDR1 SEHNR, CDR2 FQNEAQ (reference sequence).

This clone was detected once. V gene TRBV5-1 combines with J gene TRBJ2-3; 10 bases match TRBD2. CDR3 size: 16 residues. Germline loops: CDR1 SGHRS, CDR2 YFSETQ. With V trimmed by 1 base and J by 3 bases, 5 bases remained unmatched. For the CDR3, the DNA is TGCGCCAGCAGCTTGACAGCGGGAGGGCCTACAGATACGCAGTATTTT. Its protein product is CASSLTAGGPTDTQYF.

The V gene is TRBV5-6, the J gene TRBJ1-2; 10 bases are a match to TRBD1. The ends lost 3 bases at V and 2 bases at J; junction bases unmatched: 7. Germline-derived CDR1 and CDR2 are SGHDT and YYEEEE. This CDR3 contains 16 residues. This chain's CDR3 is CASSSGTGVANYGYTF. As DNA, the CDR3 is TGTGCCAGCAGCTCCGGGACAGGGGTCGCGAACTATGGCTACACCTTC. The entire variable domain, with the rest obtained from reference TRBV5-6 and TRBJ1-2, is as follows: DAGVTQSPTHLIKTRGQQVTLRCSPKSGHDTVSWYQQALGQGPQFIFQYYEEEERQRGNFPDRFSGHQFPNYSSELNVNALLLGDSALYLCASSSGTGVANYGYTFGSGTRLTVV.

The chain links TRBV9 to TRBJ2-7, with 13 bases fitting TRBD2. The CDR3 consists of 18 residues. The V gene's germline CDR1 is SGDLS and CDR2 YYNGEE. Unmatched junction bases numbered 12, after V lost 4 bases and J lost 2 bases. Here the CDR3 reads CASSPRTGLAGSPYEQYF. The CDR3 DNA sequence: TGTGCCAGCAGCCCACGGACGGGACTAGCGGGATCTCCCTACGAGCAGTACTTC.

In this sample, this clone turned up a few times. The chain has TRBV18 and TRBJ2-4; maybe TRBD1 (6 bases). Germline assignment: CDR1 KGHSH and CDR2 LQKENI. The V gene lost 3 bases and the J gene lost 5 bases, with 14 bases spanning the gap. The CDR3 is 15 amino acids. CDR3 DNA sequence: TGTGCCAGCTCACCTCCTCAGACAGGAGAAAACATTCAGTACTTC. Amino acids: CASSPPQTGENIQYF.

The chain recombines TRBV18 with TRBJ2-7; D gene unclear. Germline lookup yields CDR1 KGHSH and CDR2 LQKENI. Between the trimmed V and J ends, which lost 2 bases and 2 bases, there was a span of 10 bases. The CDR3 extends over 14 amino acids. This CDR3 reads CASSPGRITYEQYF. For the CDR3, the DNA is TGTGCCAGCTCACCAGGCAGGATTACCTACGAGCAGTACTTC.

V is TRBV5-1 and J is TRBJ2-5, with 10 bases lining up with TRBD1. Germline V gives CDR1 SGHRS, CDR2 YFSETQ. Trimming cost V 3 bases and J 5 bases; bases outside gene matches: 10. This CDR3 spans 16 amino acids. The CDR3: CASSSKRTGGTETQYF. The CDR3 DNA sequence: TGCGCCAGCAGCTCCAAAAGGACAGGGGGGACGGAGACCCAGTACTTC. Variable domain in full (rest from reference TRBV5-1 and TRBJ2-5): KAGVTQTPRYLIKTRGQQVTLSCSPISGHRSVSWYQQTPGQGLQFLFEYFSETQRNKGNFPGRFSGRQFSNSRSEMNVSTLELGDSALYLCASSSKRTGGTETQYFGPGTRLLVL.

The rearrangement uses TRBV9 and TRBJ2-3; 11 bases line up with TRBD1. Germline CDR1 is SGDLS and CDR2 is YYNGEE. The CDR3 totals 14 residues. After removal of 4 bases from V and 4 bases from J, the junction contained 2 bases not matched to a gene. CDR3 DNA sequence: TGTGCCAGCAGCCGGGACAGGGGGGCAGATACGCAGTATTTT. Protein sequence: CASSRDRGADTQYF.